The T cell receptor (beta chain) described here comes from a study of regulatory T cells in long-lasting Graves disease (TCRdb year 2021). For context, the study as a whole: Patients with newly diagnosed Graves' disease had been on antithyroid drugs for under 3 months. This study used TCR sequencing and RNA sequencing of peripheral blood to compare persistent Graves' disease patients against newly diagnosed Graves' disease patients. The study was conducted in China and was registered as a clinical trial. TCR sequencing covered 13 persistent and some 20 newly diagnosed Graves' disease patients, around 35 samples in total.

Receptors were amplified or captured by multiplex PCR. Sequencing took place on an Illumina HiSeq 4000. iRepertoire HTBI primers and Arm-PCR amplification of CDR3 regions were used to construct TCR beta libraries. Before sequencing, the PCR products went through gel purification. The paper's processing steps were these. A total of roughly 65 TRBV and 14 TRBJ segments were identified across samples and were used for gene usage analysis of CDR3 amino acid clonotypes. Filtered high-quality paired reads were merged into contigs using COPE and FqMerger. BLAST was used to align contigs to the IMGT TRBV, TRBD and TRBJ reference genes, and CDR3 was defined following IMGT. Any clonotype with a frequency above 0.1% was counted as a highly expanded clone. Shannon entropy was used to measure repertoire diversity, and the Gini coefficient was used to measure V-J evenness. A clonotype found in more than one individual was treated as public. The raw public data were reprocessed by TCRdb itself: fastp quality trimming at Q25, MiXCR clonotype calling, in-frame beta chains only. Here each entry gathers all rows of one CDR3 protein and keeps the most common genes and DNA. The V and J calls and clone size are TCRdb's, not the authors'. In all, the sample holds some 250,000 distinct CDR3 sequences, and about 17% of those were seen once. 12% to 15% of the sample belongs to the ten largest clones.

Broad study findings and their caveats: Patients with persistent disease shared more public clonotypes (fewer than 3,000) than newly diagnosed patients did (around 980). Persistent disease showed preferential use of TRBV28, TRBJ1-2 and TRBJ2-5, whereas newly diagnosed disease favored TRBV20-1 and TRBJ2-1. The authors acknowledged the small sample size as a limitation that may reduce accuracy. Compared with newly diagnosed patients, persistent Graves' disease patients had lower TCR Shannon entropy and fewer highly expanded clones, which suggests clonal expansion. The study examined only peripheral blood because the primary lesion, thyroid tissue, could not be accessed. Sequencing and analysis were restricted to the TCR beta chain.

This clonotype has ten or more counts. This clone's antigen is unknown. One base away there is no much larger clone; base qualities are not given. The CDR3 has 14 amino acids, counting the end cysteine and phenylalanine. Just the 42-base CDR3 DNA is kept, in frame starting at base 1. V drops 1 base and J drops 3 bases, leaving 7 bases in between. Reading the label with the study, this specimen's time point is: newly diagnosed GD, antithyroid drugs for less than 3 months. RNA was extracted from PBMCs in TRIzol for both TCR sequencing and RNA sequencing. The diagnosis of Graves' disease followed American Thyroid Association guidelines. Patients for the study were recruited at an endocrinology department in Xi'an, China. From each patient, 7.5 to 9.5 milliliters of peripheral blood was collected into an EDTA anticoagulant tube. Ficoll Paque Plus density gradient separation was used to isolate PBMCs, and no additional T cell sorting was done. An Agilent 2100 Bioanalyzer and agarose gel were used to check RNA quality, while a NanoDrop 2000 measured RNA concentration.

The sample also formed part of further work on T cells in Graves' hyperthyroidism and ophthalmopathy. The second paper states: Graves' hyperthyroidism was defined as stable when no progression to ophthalmopathy occurred over 18 months of follow-up. Hyperthyroidism patients were aged 18 to 65 years and newly diagnosed, with disease duration of less than 2 months. Any patient with an uncontrolled infection, another autoimmune disease, pregnancy or lactation was excluded. Diagnoses were based on clinical symptoms, serum thyroxine and TRAb, thyroid ultrasound and orbital computed tomography. The TCR CDR3 was subjected to a first round of RT-PCR using the HTBI primer set and the Qiagen OneStep RT-PCR kit. Most expanded thyroid clonotypes (frequency above 0.001) were also found in blood, which suggests that blood repertoires may mirror thyroid immune responses. A model built on a 13 V-J signature distinguished ophthalmopathy from stable hyperthyroidism, reaching about 89% sensitivity and about 81% specificity in cross-validation and 80%/75% in testing. In validation, progression to ophthalmopathy was predicted by the model with more than 65% sensitivity and 72.22% specificity, a median of 6.5 months before onset. To identify distinguishing TCR V-J signatures, a discovery cohort of roughly 100 patients was used, comprising 43 with Graves' ophthalmopathy and 57 with stable Graves' hyperthyroidism. Prospective prediction of ophthalmopathy was tested in an independent validation cohort consisting of some 19 hyperthyroidism patients and some 17 patients who later progressed to ophthalmopathy. For training and testing, the 100 or so patients in the discovery cohort were randomly divided in a 7:3 ratio. In several Graves' hyperthyroidism patients, the study also compared T-cell repertoires from thyroid tissue with T-cell repertoires from blood. After sampling, hyperthyroidism patients received methimazole starting at 30 mg daily, and ophthalmopathy patients received high-dose intravenous methylprednisolone. A second multiplex PCR round built the libraries, followed by size selection and purification. Sequencing of the libraries was done on an Illumina HiSeq2000 using paired-end 100 bp reads. SOAPnuke was used to process the raw data, removing reads that contained adapters or uncalled bases, had a mean Phred below 15, or lacked an exact match to the constant primer or identifier. COPE v1.2.5 was used to merge the high-quality paired reads, and each unique nucleotide sequence was defined as a clonotype. MiTCR v1.1 was used to align the clonotypes against IMGT TRBV, TRBD and TRBJ reference segments. Analysis was restricted to V-J combinations with a frequency above 0.0001, which covered over 98% of repertoires. The TCS score was defined as F50 (clonal expansion) divided by E x V (chaos), with BLOSUM62-based TCRdist calculated between CDR3 peptides within each V-J. Welch's t-statistics and random forest reduced around 520 V-J features to 10 to 15, which were used in a naive Bayes classifier (R e1071). Sample size was not statistically predetermined, and investigators were not blinded to group allocation. The paper describes TCR Vbeta CDR3 sequencing of 135 peripheral blood samples, made up of 43 ophthalmopathy patients, 70 to 75 hyperthyroidism patients and approximately 17 progressor patients.

Sequenced here: peripheral blood mononuclear cells (PBMCs), sampled at new diagnosis, from a patient treated with antithyroid drugs. The chain joins TRBV12-3 or TRBV12-4 to TRBJ2-4; a tentative D match to TRBD1 spans 5 bases. The receptor's source is a woman aged 30 to 39 with Graves disease. Donor details come from another sample of the same person, matched by shared clones. The base sequence is TGTGCCAGCAGTTTAGGAAGGGGCAAAAACATTCAGTACTTC. It specifies CASSLGRGKNIQYF.